This T cell receptor beta chain was sequenced for a study of blood T cell repertoires in COVID-19. In the source study's methods: Estimated nucleated cell counts came from reference gene primer amplification. Sequencing used immunoSEQ multiplex PCR; TCRdb keeps in-frame clones, though not all of them. Clonal size and the V and J genes are those of that table, whereas D and trimming came from the DNA. There are hundreds of thousands of clones in the sample; approximately 89% occur only once, and around a tenth lies in the top ten. The CDR3 spans 13 residues. Per germline, CDR1 LGHNA and CDR2 YSLEER. Trimming cost V 0 bases and J 6 bases, with 7 bases left between them. Those who participated ranged in age from roughly 18 to 89 years and resided in 20 to 30 US areas. Cohort 3 recovery required two negative PCRs, clearance, or symptom resolution.

The J gene is TRBJ2-3, the V gene TRBV4-3; D unresolved. The sequenced sample was PBMCs or T cells enriched from blood (not recorded which). This clonotype was obtained from a woman aged 40-49 years who had recovered from COVID-19. CDR3 region: CASSQDILDTQYF. DNA of the CDR3: TGCGCCAGCAGCCAAGATATTCTCGATACGCAGTATTTT.